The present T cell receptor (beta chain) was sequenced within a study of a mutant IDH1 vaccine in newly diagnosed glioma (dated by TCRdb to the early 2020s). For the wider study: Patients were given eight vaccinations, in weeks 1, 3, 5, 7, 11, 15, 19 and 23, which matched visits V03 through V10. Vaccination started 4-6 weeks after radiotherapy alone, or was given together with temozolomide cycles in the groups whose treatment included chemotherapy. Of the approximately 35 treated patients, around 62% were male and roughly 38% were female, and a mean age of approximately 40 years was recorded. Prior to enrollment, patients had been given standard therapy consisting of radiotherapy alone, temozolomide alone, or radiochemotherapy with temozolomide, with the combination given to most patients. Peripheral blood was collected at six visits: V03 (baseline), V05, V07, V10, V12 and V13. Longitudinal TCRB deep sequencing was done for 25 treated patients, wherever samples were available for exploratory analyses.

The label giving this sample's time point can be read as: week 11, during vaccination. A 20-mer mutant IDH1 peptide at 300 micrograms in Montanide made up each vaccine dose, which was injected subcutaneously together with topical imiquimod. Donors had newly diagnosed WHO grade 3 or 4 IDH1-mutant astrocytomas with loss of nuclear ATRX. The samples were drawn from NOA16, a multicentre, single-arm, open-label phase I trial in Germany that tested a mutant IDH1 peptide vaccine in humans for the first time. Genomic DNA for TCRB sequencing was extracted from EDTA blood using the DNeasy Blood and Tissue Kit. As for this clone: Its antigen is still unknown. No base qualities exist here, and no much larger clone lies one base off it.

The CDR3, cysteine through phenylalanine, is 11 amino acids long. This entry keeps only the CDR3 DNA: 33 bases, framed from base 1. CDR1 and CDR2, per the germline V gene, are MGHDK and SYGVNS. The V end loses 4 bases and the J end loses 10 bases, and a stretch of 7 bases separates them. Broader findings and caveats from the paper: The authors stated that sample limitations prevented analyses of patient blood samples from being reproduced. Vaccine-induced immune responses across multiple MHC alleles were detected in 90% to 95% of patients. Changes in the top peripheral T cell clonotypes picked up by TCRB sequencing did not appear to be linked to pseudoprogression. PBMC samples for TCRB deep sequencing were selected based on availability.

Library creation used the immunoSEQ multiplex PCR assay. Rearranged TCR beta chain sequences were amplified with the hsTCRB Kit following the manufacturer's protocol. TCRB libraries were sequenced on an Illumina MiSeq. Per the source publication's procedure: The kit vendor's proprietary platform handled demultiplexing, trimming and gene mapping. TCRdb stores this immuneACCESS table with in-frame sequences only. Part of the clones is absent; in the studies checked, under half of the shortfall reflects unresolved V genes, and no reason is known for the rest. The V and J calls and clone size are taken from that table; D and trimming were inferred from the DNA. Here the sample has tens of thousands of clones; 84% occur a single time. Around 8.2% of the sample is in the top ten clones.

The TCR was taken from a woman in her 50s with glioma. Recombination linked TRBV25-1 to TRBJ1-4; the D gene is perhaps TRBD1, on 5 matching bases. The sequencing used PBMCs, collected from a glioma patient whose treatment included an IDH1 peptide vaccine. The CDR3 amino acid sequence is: CASSGGGKLFF. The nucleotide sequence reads TGTGCCAGCAGTGGTGGGGGAAAACTGTTTTTT.